The 21 T cell receptor beta chains presented below share a single source sample, sequenced in a study of blood T cell repertoires in COVID-19. Sequenced by immunoSEQ multiplex PCR; TCRdb stores in-frame clones only, minus some. The sample has over 75,000 clones; roughly 80% are singletons. Sequencing was carried out using peripheral blood. The origin of the receptors is a human donor in a cohort sampled during active COVID-19.

The CDR3: CASLIAGVPNEQFF. The DNA of the CDR3 is TGTGCCAGCCTTATAGCGGGAGTGCCCAATGAGCAGTTCTTC. The rearrangement uses TRBV13 and TRBJ2-1, with TRBD2 matching 9 bases. Losses at the gene ends were 8 bases for V and 6 bases for J; bases not matched to a gene: 8. The CDR3 loop spans 14 amino acids. In germline, CDR1 is PRHDT, CDR2 FYEKMQ (reference sequence).

The chain is built from TRBV3-1 (or the pseudogene TRBV3-2) and TRBJ2-6, with D perhaps matching TRBD1 (5 bases). Germline CDR1 LGHDT, CDR2 YNNKEL (reference sequence). The CDR3 extends over 16 amino acids. Deletions cut 1 base from V and 2 bases from J, with 9 bases between. The CDR3 region has the DNA TGTGCCAGCAGCCAAGCCAGCAGGGCTGGGGCCAACGTCCTGACTTTC. This gives the protein CASSQASRAGANVLTF.

The chain joins TRBV5-6 to TRBJ1-6; unclear D gene. The V gene's germline CDR1 is SGHDT and CDR2 YYEEEE. The germline V and J ends were trimmed by 4 bases and 10 bases, with 15 bases remaining between them. The CDR3 contains 14 residues. The CDR3 reads CASSPVEGSSPLHF. The DNA for the CDR3 is TGTGCCAGCAGCCCGGTGGAGGGTTCCTCACCCCTCCACTTT.

The chain couples TRBV10-2 to TRBJ2-5; 9 bases are shared with TRBD1. With V trimmed by 8 bases and J by 5 bases, 6 bases remained unmatched. The length of the CDR3 is 13 residues. Per the germline V gene, CDR1 is WSHSY and CDR2 is SAAADI. CDR3 nucleotides: TGCGCCAGCCGACAGGGGGTGGTGGAGACCCAGTACTTC. This gives the protein CASRQGVVETQYF.

The chain uses TRBV19 and TRBJ2-1; unclear D gene. In germline, CDR1 is LNHDA, CDR2 SQIVND (reference sequence). The ends were cut back, 2 bases at V and 0 bases at J, with 8 bases in the middle. This CDR3 has 15 residues. The CDR3 sequence is CASSILRSSYNEQFF. DNA for the CDR3: TGTGCCAGTAGTATACTACGAAGCTCCTACAATGAGCAGTTCTTC.

The chain carries TRBV7-8 and TRBJ2-7; 9 bases are shared with TRBD1. V shed 1 base and J 5 bases; nucleotides not matched to a gene: 0. Looked up from germline, CDR1 is SGHVS and CDR2 is FQNEAQ. The CDR3 consists of 13 residues. CDR3: CASSLGTGDEQYF. The CDR3 DNA sequence: TGTGCCAGCAGCTTAGGGACAGGGGACGAGCAGTACTTC.

The V call is TRBV27, the J call TRBJ1-5, with TRBD1 identical over 7 bases. The ends lost 5 bases at V and 7 bases at J; junction bases unmatched: 8. Germline V gives CDR1 MNHEY, CDR2 SMNVEV (reference sequence). This CDR3 has 14 amino acids. The chain's CDR3 is CASSLTGAAQPQHF. The CDR3 DNA follows: TGTGCCAGCAGTCTTACAGGGGCAGCGCAGCCCCAGCATTTT.

The CDR3: CASSQGTQIVNDRNYGYTF. As DNA, the CDR3 is TGCGCCAGCAGCCAAGGTACCCAAATTGTAAACGACAGAAACTATGGCTACACCTTC. The chain couples TRBV4-1 to TRBJ1-2, with a possible D match to TRBD1 (5 bases). Per germline, CDR1 MGHRA and CDR2 YSYEKL. Between the trimmed V and J ends, which lost 1 base and 2 bases, there was a span of 23 bases. The CDR3 spans 19 residues.

The genes are TRBV9 and TRBJ2-3; no clear D gene. This CDR3 comprises 12 residues. The V gene's germline CDR1 is SGDLS and CDR2 YYNGEE. Between the trimmed V and J ends, which lost 3 bases and 5 bases, there was a span of 7 bases. CDR3 loop: CASSAPGDTQYF. The CDR3 DNA reads TGTGCCAGCAGCGCCCCGGGAGATACGCAGTATTTT.

The rearrangement joins TRBV5-1 to TRBJ2-7; 7 bases map to TRBD1. Per the germline V gene, CDR1 is SGHRS and CDR2 is YFSETQ. V gave up 5 bases and J gave up 2 bases; unmatched junction bases: 10. The CDR3 totals 15 residues. CDR3: CASRPTGVRAYEQYF. The DNA of the CDR3 is TGCGCCAGCAGGCCAACAGGGGTCCGGGCCTACGAGCAGTACTTC.

The rearrangement links TRBV5-1 to TRBJ1-2, with D perhaps TRBD1 (5 bases). V was cut by 0 bases and J by 6 bases, with 12 bases left in between. The CDR3 contains 14 residues. Germline CDR1 SGHRS, CDR2 YFSETQ. The CDR3 nucleotides are TGCGCCAGCAGCTTGGCCCAGGGTGTTGATGGCTACACCTTC. Its protein product is CASSLAQGVDGYTF.

The rearrangement uses TRBV6-7 and TRBJ2-3; 8 bases fit TRBD2. TRBV6-7 is assigned to the ORF class and has an uncertain function. Trimming at V came to 7 bases and at J to 2 bases, leaving 14 bases not matched to a gene. This CDR3 comprises 17 residues. CDR3 sequence (DNA): TGTGCCAGCACCCCCCGGGGGGCGGGGGGCGCCACAGATACGCAGTATTTT. This encodes CASTPRGAGGATDTQYF.

The V call is TRBV10-2, the J call TRBJ1-5; D ambiguous. The V gene's germline CDR1 is WSHSY and CDR2 SAAADI. The CDR3 is made up of 15 amino acids. Between the trimmed V and J ends, which lost 0 bases and 1 base, there was a span of 7 bases. This CDR3 is CASSESGVSNQPQHF. CDR3 bases: TGCGCCAGCAGTGAGTCCGGGGTCAGCAATCAGCCCCAGCATTTT.

The CDR3 region has the DNA TGTGCCACCAGTGATTTGGGAACAGGGGGCACCCATGGCTACACCTTC. It translates to CATSDLGTGGTHGYTF. The chain links TRBV24-1 to TRBJ1-2; 9 bases are shared with TRBD1. CDR1 KGHDR and CDR2 SFDVKD come from the germline V gene. V was pared by 0 bases and J by 6 bases, with 7 bases of the junction left unmatched. This CDR3 contains 16 residues.

This clone has only a few counts. This chain uses TRBV6-6 with TRBJ1-1, with 8 positions matching TRBD1. The V gene end was trimmed by 6 bases and the J gene end by 4 bases; junction bases not matched to a gene: 7. The CDR3 covers 14 residues. Germline values: CDR1 MNHNY, CDR2 SVGAGI (reference sequence). The DNA for the CDR3 is TGTGCCAGCAGGCGCGGACAGGGTACCACTGAAGCTTTCTTT. As protein: CASRRGQGTTEAFF.

This chain connects TRBV6-4 to TRBJ2-3, with TRBD2 matching over 9 bases. Per germline, CDR1 MRHNA and CDR2 SNTAGT. The CDR3 totals 13 residues. Losses at the gene ends were 3 bases for V and 9 bases for J; bases not matched to a gene: 4. DNA of the CDR3: TGTGCCAGCAGTGAGATGAGCGGGGGGACGCAGTATTTT. It is translated as CASSEMSGGTQYF.

The V and J genes are TRBV28 and TRBJ2-1, with TRBD2 matching over 14 bases. The CDR3 runs to 18 residues. J gave up 8 bases and V 4 bases, and 13 bases lay outside the gene matches. The germline V gene encodes CDR1 MDHEN and CDR2 SYDVKM. This chain's CDR3 is CASSSLPPGLAGVYEQFF. The CDR3 DNA follows: TGTGCCAGCAGTTCCCTCCCCCCGGGACTAGCGGGGGTTTATGAGCAGTTCTTC.

The rearrangement links TRBV7-6 to TRBJ2-2; unclear D gene. This CDR3 is 12 amino acids long. CDR1 and CDR2 from the germline V gene are SGHVS and FNYEAQ. Trimming removed 7 bases from V and 6 bases from J, with 9 bases in between. Here the CDR3 reads CASTPRSGELFF. As DNA, the CDR3 is TGTGCCAGCACTCCCCGGTCCGGGGAGCTGTTTTTT.

The chain has TRBV28 and TRBJ1-5; 7 bases fit TRBD1. The CDR3 is 16 residues long. Unmatched junction bases numbered 12, after V lost 6 bases and J lost 4 bases. Germline lookup yields CDR1 MDHEN and CDR2 SYDVKM. CDR3 loop: CASRLTSGGRNQPQHF. The CDR3 DNA sequence: TGTGCCAGCAGATTGACTTCAGGGGGGAGGAATCAGCCCCAGCATTTT.

V and J are TRBV11-3 and TRBJ2-2; 11 bases map to TRBD2. J lost 5 bases, V lost 5 bases, and 4 bases had no gene match. Germline V gene sequence: CDR1 SGHNT, CDR2 YENEEA. This CDR3 is 15 amino acids long. The CDR3 coding sequence is TGTGCCAGCAGCCCGACTAGCGGGGTTACCGGGGAGCTGTTTTTT. The encoded protein is CASSPTSGVTGELFF. Based on the CDR3 plus reference TRBV11-3 and TRBJ2-2, the full variable domain is EAGVVQSPRYKIIEKKQPVAFWCNPISGHNTLYWYLQNLGQGPELLIRYENEEAVDDSQLPKDRFSAERLKGVDSTLKIQPAELGDSAVYLCASSPTSGVTGELFFGEGSRLTVL.

V is TRBV3-1 (or the pseudogene TRBV3-2) and J is TRBJ2-6, with D maybe TRBD1 (5 bases). Per germline, CDR1 LGHDT and CDR2 YNNKEL (reference sequence). V was pared by 7 bases and J by 1 base, with 11 bases between. The CDR3 runs 15 residues. CDR3 sequence reads: CASTSGFSGANVLTF. DNA for the CDR3: TGTGCCAGCACTTCAGGGTTTTCTGGGGCCAACGTCCTGACTTTC.